This passage covers 11 T cell receptor beta chains from one sample sequenced in a study of cytomegalovirus exposure and HLA in healthy donors. Amplification used 60 Vbeta primers and 13 Jbeta primers. The table came from immunoSEQ multiplex PCR; TCRdb's copy has only in-frame clones and leaves some out. This sample yields tens of thousands of clones, of which 70% to 85% are seen a single time; around a fifth belongs to the top ten. The sequencing input was PBMCs. The receptor source for this set is a woman in her forties or fifties in good health and CMV-seropositive.

The chain carries TRBV19 and TRBJ1-5; maybe TRBD1 (5 bases). The ends were cut back, 7 bases at V and 6 bases at J, with 13 bases in the middle. The CDR3 totals 13 residues. Germline V gene lookup returns CDR1 LNHDA and CDR2 SQIVND (reference sequence). In DNA, the CDR3 is TGTGCCAGTACATGGGGGGGATCTCAGCCCCAGCATTTT. Its protein is CASTWGGSQPQHF.

The V call is TRBV6-1, the J call TRBJ1-4; TRBD1 matches 8 bases. Germline-derived CDR1 and CDR2 are MNHNS and SASEGT. The CDR3 is 15 residues long. J lost 6 bases, V lost 10 bases, and 13 bases had no gene match. The CDR3 loop reads CATGQGLARDEKLFF. CDR3 bases: TGTGCCACCGGACAGGGTCTCGCGAGGGATGAAAAACTGTTTTTT.

V and J are TRBV7-6 and TRBJ2-5; 15 bases are a match to TRBD2. The length of the CDR3 is 15 residues. Losses at the gene ends were 7 bases for V and 3 bases for J; bases not matched to a gene: 3. Germline V gene data show CDR1 as SGHVS and CDR2 as FNYEAQ. CDR3 loop: CASTGLAGGKETQYF. The DNA for the CDR3 is TGTGCCAGCACTGGACTAGCGGGGGGGAAAGAGACCCAGTACTTC.

A few counts support this clone. The genes are TRBV9 and TRBJ2-2; possible D gene TRBD2, 6 bases. This CDR3 has 16 amino acids. The V and J ends lost 3 bases and 0 bases respectively, with 12 bases between them. CDR1 is SGDLS and CDR2 is YYNGEE in the germline V gene. The CDR3 loop is CASSGGLNPNTGELFF. For the CDR3, the DNA is TGTGCCAGCAGCGGGGGACTCAATCCGAACACCGGGGAGCTGTTTTTT.

This clone was seen a handful of times. V and J are TRBV19 and TRBJ2-7, with 8 bases fitting TRBD1. The V and J ends lost 3 bases and 2 bases, in that order; junction bases with no gene match: 3. Germline values: CDR1 LNHDA, CDR2 SQIVND (reference sequence). There are 14 residues in the CDR3. The CDR3 loop reads CASSIRTGPYEQYF. CDR3 bases: TGTGCCAGTAGTATTAGGACAGGGCCCTACGAGCAGTACTTC.

V is TRBV28 and J is TRBJ1-2; D not resolved. There are 15 residues in the CDR3. The V end was cut by 3 bases, the J end by 5 bases, with 16 bases between. Germline V gene lookup returns CDR1 MDHEN and CDR2 SYDVKM. The CDR3, as DNA: TGTGCCAGCAGTTTCCTAGGATCCCGAGAGTATGGCTACACCTTC. Translation: CASSFLGSREYGYTF.

The rearrangement links TRBV4-1 to TRBJ2-7, with 13 bases aligning to TRBD2. Unmatched junction bases numbered 1, after V lost 1 base and J lost 4 bases. CDR3 length: 15 amino acids. In germline, CDR1 is MGHRA, CDR2 YSYEKL. The CDR3 DNA follows: TGCGCCAGCAGCCAAGCGACTAGCGGGGGGTACGAGCAGTACTTC. Translated, it gives CASSQATSGGYEQYF.

The V and J genes are TRBV18 and TRBJ1-2; possible D gene TRBD1, 6 bases. The CDR3 consists of 14 residues. Germline values: CDR1 KGHSH, CDR2 LQKENI. Trimming shortened V by 0 bases and J by 7 bases, and 12 bases separated the two germline ends. The DNA for the CDR3 is TGTGCCAGCTCACCACCGAACAACAGGGCTGGCTACACCTTC. Its protein product is CASSPPNNRAGYTF.

This clone was seen a handful of times. V usage is TRBV27 and J usage is TRBJ2-7, with 11 bases identical to TRBD2. Trimming removed 6 bases from V and 3 bases from J; junction bases left unmatched: 4. The CDR3 length is 14 residues. Germline V gene lookup returns CDR1 MNHEY and CDR2 SMNVEV (reference sequence). In DNA form, the CDR3 reads TGTGCCAGCAGATCGACTAGCGGGATCTACGAGCAGTACTTC. It translates to CASRSTSGIYEQYF.

The gene calls are TRBV7-9 and TRBJ1-6, with D possibly TRBD1 on 6 matching bases. Germline V gives CDR1 SEHNR, CDR2 FQNEAQ (reference sequence). The CDR3 is 13 amino acids. V shed 8 bases and J shed 10 bases, with 15 bases lying between them. CDR3 region: CASCQGGNSPLHF. As DNA, the CDR3 is TGTGCCAGCTGCCAAGGGGGTAACTCACCCCTCCACTTT.

The chain joins TRBV7-9 to TRBJ2-3; 8 bases are shared with TRBD1. This CDR3 comprises 18 residues. The germline V gene has CDR1 SEHNR and CDR2 FQNEAQ (reference sequence). V lost 6 bases, J lost 2 bases, and 16 bases stayed unmatched. CDR3 sequence reads: CASRGQGTGGPPTDTQYF. DNA of the CDR3: TGTGCCAGCAGGGGCCAGGGGACAGGAGGACCCCCCACAGATACGCAGTATTTT.